A selection of T cell receptor beta chains follows, all from one sample in a study of blood T cell repertoires in COVID-19. Method: immunoSEQ multiplex PCR; TCRdb's copy keeps in-frame clones and lacks some. The sample gives about 72,000 clones, 82% of which show up once; roughly a sixth is in the top ten. Sequencing was carried out using peripheral blood. The receptor set was obtained from a human donor in a cohort sampled during active COVID-19. Each CDR3 is given with its conserved first and last residue. A D gene is named only where the DNA matches it firmly. Clone size, where shown, is once, few, many, or a class for clones that have expanded.

>-|TRBV4-1|once|TRBJ1-5
CASSQVYVQPQHF
TGCGCCAGCAGCCAAGTCTACGTTCAGCCCCAGCATTTT
>TRBD1|TRBV6-4|-|TRBJ1-2
CARADRGDWEASYTF
TGTGCCAGGGCGGACAGGGGAGATTGGGAAGCGAGCTACACCTTC
>TRBD1|TRBV19|-|TRBJ1-2
CASSAGQNYGYTF
TGTGCCAGTAGTGCGGGACAGAACTATGGCTACACCTTC
>-|TRBV5-1|-|TRBJ1-1
CASTPGGANTEAFF
TGCGCCAGCACCCCGGGGGGGGCAAACACTGAAGCTTTCTTT
>-|TRBV7-2|-|TRBJ1-1
CASSLGRGGSEAFF
TGTGCCAGCAGCTTAGGTAGGGGAGGGTCTGAAGCTTTCTTT
>-|TRBV20-1|-|TRBJ1-2
CSASGGRDYGYTF
TGCAGTGCTAGTGGCGGGCGCGATTATGGCTACACCTTC
>-|TRBV5-5|few|TRBJ1-3
CASSLDGDSGNTIYF
TGTGCCAGCAGCTTGGACGGTGACTCTGGAAACACCATATATTTT
>-|TRBV18|-|TRBJ1-1
CASSPPDIKNTEAFF
TGTGCCAGCTCACCACCCGACATCAAGAACACTGAAGCTTTCTTT
>-|TRBV15|-|TRBJ1-5
CATSRVVGGGQPQHF
TGTGCCACCAGCAGAGTGGTGGGGGGAGGTCAGCCCCAGCATTTT
>-|TRBV6-5|-|TRBJ1-3
CASSYTPGRGSSIYF
TGTGCCAGCAGTTACACTCCGGGACGGGGGTCTTCCATATATTTT
>-|TRBV28|-|TRBJ1-2
CASSLAGKLGGYTF
TGTGCCAGCAGTTTGGCAGGGAAGTTAGGTGGCTACACCTTC
>-|TRBV4-3|-|TRBJ1-2
CASSQDRHRNYGYTF
TGCGCCAGCAGCCAAGATCGCCACCGGAACTATGGCTACACCTTC
>-|TRBV2|-|TRBJ2-7
CASKVGEVYEQYF
TGTGCCAGCAAAGTAGGGGAAGTCTACGAGCAGTACTTC
>TRBD2|TRBV29-1|-|TRBJ2-1
CSVEGGLAVRSEQFF
TGCAGCGTTGAAGGGGGACTAGCGGTTCGGAGTGAGCAGTTCTTC
>-|TRBV6-5|-|TRBJ1-5
CASKSRGASNQPQHF
TGTGCCAGCAAATCCCGGGGGGCTAGCAATCAGCCCCAGCATTTT
>TRBD1|TRBV12-5|-|TRBJ2-1
CASAPRTGAAYNEQFF
TGTGCTAGTGCCCCCCGGACAGGGGCGGCCTACAATGAGCAGTTCTTC
>TRBD2|TRBV2|-|TRBJ2-7
CASSYQGGRLEQYF
TGTGCCAGCAGTTACCAGGGAGGGAGGCTCGAGCAGTACTTC
>TRBD2|TRBV6-6|-|TRBJ2-7
CASSYFEGTTYEQYF
TGTGCCAGCAGTTACTTTGAGGGGACTACCTACGAGCAGTACTTC
>-|TRBV6-1|-|TRBJ1-6
CASSETGLSSPLHF
TGTGCCAGCAGTGAGACGGGTTTGAGTTCACCCCTCCACTTT
>-|TRBV5-6|few|TRBJ1-5
CASSLESYSNQPQHF
TGTGCCAGCAGCTTGGAGAGTTATAGCAATCAGCCCCAGCATTTT
>TRBD1|TRBV27|-|TRBJ1-6
CASSLTGGSYNSPLHF
TGTGCCAGCAGTTTAACAGGGGGCTCCTATAATTCACCCCTCCACTTT
>-|TRBV9|-|TRBJ1-2
CASSVNWGGGYTF
TGTGCCAGCAGCGTAAATTGGGGGGGAGGCTACACCTTC